This T cell receptor (beta chain) was sequenced in a study of blood T cell repertoires in COVID-19. Across the study: Sites across the United States, Italy and Spain contributed samples from acute and convalescent COVID-19. Sources were T cells, B-cell-depleted T cells, or PBMCs; the material itself was cDNA or gDNA.

The V segment lost 0 bases and the J segment 2 bases; nucleotides outside the gene matches: 1. Germline CDR1 reads ENHRY; CDR2 reads SYGVKD. The CDR3 length is 15 residues. Using immunoSEQ multiplex PCR, the repertoire was profiled, and TCRdb retains in-frame clones only, with some absent. This sample carries a few hundred thousand clones, roughly 85% of them seen once, and the ten largest clones take approximately 3.6%. The chain uses TRBV10-3 and TRBJ1-1; 9 positions match TRBD1. Input material: peripheral blood. The source is a woman aged 18-30 years with acute or convalescent COVID-19. In nucleotides, the CDR3 is TGTGCCATCAGTGAGTCGGACAGGGGCAACACTGAAGCTTTCTTT. It is translated as CAISESDRGNTEAFF.